The clone carrying this T cell receptor (beta chain) has just one count. V gave up 2 bases and J gave up 0 bases, with 20 bases separating them. The CDR3 sequence is 19 residues long. Germline V gene data show CDR1 as SEHNR and CDR2 as FQNEAQ (reference sequence). Treatment denoted: some 19 received Ad26.COV2.S at low or high dose, single or two shots; several received placebo; per-sample allocation not given. Sample collection was performed on day 63 after the first vaccine or placebo injection. The data were obtained in a study of Ad26.COV2.S vaccination and SARS-CoV-2 variants. The table came from immunoSEQ multiplex PCR; TCRdb's copy has only in-frame clones and leaves some out. There are 350,000 to 500,000 clones in the sample; around 90% occur only once, and 9.5% to 15% lies in the top ten.

This chain connects TRBV7-9 to TRBJ2-1; a weak D match, TRBD2 (5 bases). Sequencing used peripheral blood, obtained in a trial of Ad26.COV2.S vaccine versus placebo. The TCR originated in a person between 18 and 65 years old who received the Ad26.COV2.S COVID-19 vaccine or a placebo. The CDR3 spells CASSLTVKNSAGSYNEQFF. DNA for the CDR3: TGTGCCAGCAGCTTAACGGTCAAAAATTCGGCGGGCTCCTACAATGAGCAGTTCTTC.